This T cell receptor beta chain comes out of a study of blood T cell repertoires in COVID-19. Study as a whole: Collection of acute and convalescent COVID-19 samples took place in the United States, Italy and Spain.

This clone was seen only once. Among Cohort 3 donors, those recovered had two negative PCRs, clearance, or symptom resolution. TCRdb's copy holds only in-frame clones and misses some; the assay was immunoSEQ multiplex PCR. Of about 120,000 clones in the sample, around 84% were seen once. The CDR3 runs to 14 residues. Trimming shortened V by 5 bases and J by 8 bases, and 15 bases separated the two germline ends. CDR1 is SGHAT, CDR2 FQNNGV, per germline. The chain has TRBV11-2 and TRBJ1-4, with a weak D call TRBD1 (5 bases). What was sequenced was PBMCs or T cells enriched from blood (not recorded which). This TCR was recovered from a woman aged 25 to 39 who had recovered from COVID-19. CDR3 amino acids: CASSGGVRSEKLFF. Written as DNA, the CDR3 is TGTGCCAGCAGCGGGGGGGTACGGTCAGAAAAACTGTTTTTT.